This T cell receptor beta chain was sequenced for a study of T-cell reconstitution after alpha-beta-depleted transplantation in children. Findings and limits, study-wide: Diversity and T-cell counts at one year after transplant derived mostly from new T cells.

CDR3 length: 11 amino acids. V was pared by 7 bases and J by 6 bases, with 11 bases between. CDR1 and CDR2 (germline): SQVTM, ANQGSEA. As for this clonotype: The antigen is undetermined.

Researchers prepared the TCRbeta library using unique molecular identifiers, the study reports. TCRdb analysed the PCR reads with MiXCR anew, one entry per CDR3 protein. This table has around 960,000 distinct CDR3 sequences, less than 30% appearing once. The clonotype was recovered from a boy younger than two who had a stem cell transplant for SCID, so the T cells may come from the graft donor. V is TRBV29-1 and J is TRBJ2-3, with a weak D call TRBD2 (7 bases). Sequencing was performed on PBMCs, mostly from graft donor cells, taken 360 days after TCRalphabeta/CD19-depleted stem cell transplant. Written as DNA, the CDR3 is TGCAGCGGGAAGGGGGGGGATACGCAGTATTTT. It is translated as CSGKGGDTQYF.